This is a list of T cell receptor beta chains from one sample in a study of blood T cells in healthy people across ages. TCRdb recomputed calls from the 5' RACE reads with MiXCR, one row per CDR3 protein. The sample holds roughly 1.9 million distinct CDR3 sequences; more than 35% are singletons and the top ten take more than 20%. Sequenced input: blood. The receptors derive from a human donor in good health. Each CDR3 is given with its conserved first and last residue.

v_call: TRBV29-1; cdr3_aa: CSVVPWGKGDGYTF
v_call: TRBV5-6; cdr3_aa: CASSPGIGDGYTF
v_call: TRBV25-1; cdr3_aa: CASQGPSVRLPYNEQFF
v_call: TRBV29-1; cdr3_aa: CSVVTANTLYEQYF
v_call: TRBV20-1; cdr3_aa: CSAGRDFYGYTF
v_call: TRBV11-2; cdr3_aa: CASSLGPNNEQYF
v_call: TRBV4-3; cdr3_aa: CASSQEAGSPLHF
v_call: TRBV6-2/TRBV6-3; cdr3_aa: CASSSIRGPTDTQYF
v_call: TRBV2; cdr3_aa: CATRLWMNTEAFF
v_call: TRBV12-3/TRBV12-4; cdr3_aa: CASSPIGGSYEQYF
v_call: TRBV11-2; cdr3_aa: CASSLDLRDTQYF
v_call: TRBV29-1; cdr3_aa: CSVEEFEGGIGGYTF
v_call: TRBV28; cdr3_aa: CASRGSYEQFF
v_call: TRBV5-5; cdr3_aa: CASSIQGQGDGYTF
v_call: TRBV14; cdr3_aa: CASSGGTGRTDTQYF
v_call: TRBV20-1; cdr3_aa: CSAREQSYEQYF
v_call: TRBV5-1; cdr3_aa: CASSLGGQVVSYEQYF
v_call: TRBV7-9; cdr3_aa: CASSHPGRDTQYF
v_call: TRBV7-2; cdr3_aa: CASGDRVHGNSPLHF
v_call: TRBV7-9; cdr3_aa: CASSQPGGPDEQFF
v_call: TRBV9; cdr3_aa: CASSAKPQGRERKGTQYF
v_call: TRBV9; cdr3_aa: CASSVGGHTEQYF
v_call: TRBV20-1; cdr3_aa: CSVWGALNTGELFF
v_call: TRBV28; cdr3_aa: CAGQLADTGDEQFF
v_call: TRBV6-6; cdr3_aa: CASSYVSGTGNEKLFF
v_call: TRBV12-3/TRBV12-4; cdr3_aa: CATRPRRIDNYGYTF
v_call: TRBV29-1; cdr3_aa: CSVGIHRDYEQYF
v_call: TRBV10-3; cdr3_aa: CAIRLGSGANVLTF
v_call: TRBV5-1; cdr3_aa: CASSLGDGRGNEQFF
v_call: TRBV6-2/TRBV6-3; cdr3_aa: CASTPQGQDSYGYTF
v_call: TRBV3-1; cdr3_aa: CAGSQDGKQGWNTEAFF
v_call: TRBV5-1; cdr3_aa: CASSLGRITQETQYF
v_call: TRBV4-3; cdr3_aa: CAGSRLEREDRHNQPQHF
v_call: TRBV12-3/TRBV12-4; cdr3_aa: CASRGTGPVTGELFF
v_call: TRBV7-9; cdr3_aa: CASSYTPQGYEQYF
v_call: TRBV7-9; cdr3_aa: CASSPRRLADNEQFF
v_call: TRBV3-1; cdr3_aa: CAGSQGGGSGNEQFF
v_call: TRBV6-2/TRBV6-3; cdr3_aa: CASSSGGTPVYEQYF
v_call: TRBV9; cdr3_aa: CASSPRLGIGDTQYF
v_call: TRBV7-2; cdr3_aa: CASRGVTNEQFF
v_call: TRBV7-2; cdr3_aa: CASSPPTGRGWETQYF